This T cell receptor beta chain was sequenced during a study of cytomegalovirus exposure and HLA in healthy donors. The PCR employed 60 Vbeta primers together with 13 Jbeta primers. Clones were sequenced by immunoSEQ multiplex PCR, and TCRdb holds only the in-frame ones, with some missing. This sample has about 110,000 clones, with approximately 74% found just once. Looked up from germline, CDR1 is MGHRA and CDR2 is YSYEKL. This CDR3 has 13 amino acids. The V gene end was trimmed by 3 bases and the J gene end by 6 bases; junction bases not matched to a gene: 4. Sequencing was performed on PBMCs. This receptor was identified in a middle-aged woman in good health and CMV-seropositive. This chain links TRBV4-1 with TRBJ1-1; 7 nucleotides match TRBD1. The CDR3 bases are TGCGCCAGCAGCCAGGGAGACAGGGCTGAAGCTTTCTTT. It encodes CASSQGDRAEAFF.